This TCR beta chain was retrieved from a study of blood T cell repertoires in COVID-19. At the level of the study: Material from acute and convalescent COVID-19 was sourced from the United States, Italy and Spain. PBMCs, B-cell-depleted T cells, or T cells provided the cDNA or gDNA that made up the material.

As handled by the study authors: Estimated nucleated cell counts came from reference gene primer amplification. Method: immunoSEQ multiplex PCR; TCRdb's copy keeps in-frame clones and lacks some. V, J and clone size reflect that table, while D and trimming were determined from the DNA. The data contain approximately 60,000 clones, around three quarters of them singletons. V dropped 6 bases and J dropped 0 bases, with 12 bases sitting between them. The germline CDR1 and CDR2 sequences are MNHEY and SVGAGI. The CDR3 consists of 15 residues. Sequenced: peripheral blood. The receptor was isolated from a human donor in a cohort sampled during active COVID-19. The chain has TRBV6-5 and TRBJ2-4, with a possible D match to TRBD2 (5 bases). CDR3 coding DNA: TGTGCCAGCAGAGCGGAACAACTAGCCAAAAACATTCAGTACTTC. This gives the protein CASRAEQLAKNIQYF.